A single sample gave rise to the 17 T cell receptor beta chains below, sequenced in a study of blood T cell repertoires in COVID-19. This table comes from immunoSEQ multiplex PCR, and its TCRdb copy is limited to in-frame clones, with some not included. The data hold over 200,000 clones, with around 85% observed a single time. Sequencing was performed on peripheral blood. Receptors were obtained from a human donor in a cohort sampled during active COVID-19.

This clone was detected a few times. V and J are TRBV27 and TRBJ2-6, with D tentatively TRBD2 (5 bases). Per the germline V gene, CDR1 is MNHEY and CDR2 is SMNVEV (reference sequence). The CDR3 spans 15 residues. V shed 5 bases and J shed 1 base, with 9 bases lying between them. CDR3 in amino acids: CASSGRRSGANVLTF. Here the CDR3 DNA reads TGTGCCAGCAGTGGAAGGAGGTCTGGGGCCAACGTCCTGACTTTC.

This sequence joins TRBV5-6 and TRBJ2-2; TRBD1 is a possible D gene (6 bases). The CDR3 length is 15 residues. Trimming stripped 4 bases from V and 4 bases from J, with 14 bases between. Germline V CDR1 and CDR2: SGHDT, YYEEEE. The CDR3 region is CASSRGQIFTGELFF. The CDR3 DNA follows: TGTGCCAGCAGCCGTGGACAGATTTTCACCGGGGAGCTGTTTTTT.

The chain recombines TRBV3-1 (or the pseudogene TRBV3-2) with TRBJ1-2; D unclear. V was clipped by 4 bases and J by 3 bases, with 9 bases between them. Germline V gene sequence: CDR1 LGHDT, CDR2 YNNKEL (reference sequence). The CDR3 contains 13 residues. The CDR3 region has the DNA TGTGCCAGCAGCCTTGGGAGTTACTATGGCTACACCTTC. It yields the protein CASSLGSYYGYTF.

The chain links TRBV5-1 to TRBJ2-5; D ambiguous. Looked up from germline, CDR1 is SGHRS and CDR2 is YFSETQ. This CDR3 is 18 amino acids long. Trimming took off 0 bases at V and 2 bases at J, with 20 bases between the two ends. The CDR3 DNA sequence: TGCGCCAGCAGCTTGGCGGCGCTCCCCTCCAGCGTGCAAGAGACCCAGTACTTC. Protein sequence: CASSLAALPSSVQETQYF.

The V call is TRBV28, the J call TRBJ1-2; D unclear. Trimming removed 8 bases at V and 2 bases at J, with 15 bases between. CDR3 length: 14 residues. The germline CDR1 and CDR2 sequences are MDHEN and SYDVKM. The CDR3 spells CASSSIARNYGYTF. In nucleotides, the CDR3 is TGTGCCAGCTCATCCATCGCCAGGAACTATGGCTACACCTTC.

The chain is built from TRBV7-2 and TRBJ2-5; 8 bases fit TRBD1. CDR3 length: 16 amino acids. Trimming took 6 bases from V and 3 from J; bases not matched to a gene: 12. The germline V gene encodes CDR1 SGHTA and CDR2 FQGNSA. For the CDR3, the DNA is TGTGCCAGCAGTCGTACCTTGACAGGGGCGAAAGAGACCCAGTACTTC. It yields the protein CASSRTLTGAKETQYF.

This clone appeared a few times. The V gene is TRBV19, the J gene TRBJ1-1; D call uncertain. The CDR3 length is 13 residues. Germline values: CDR1 LNHDA, CDR2 SQIVND (reference sequence). Trimming left V 5 bases short and J 8 bases short, with 15 bases between. CDR3 residues: CASSLGGGAEAFF. The CDR3 DNA follows: TGTGCCAGTAGTCTTGGTGGAGGAGCGGAAGCTTTCTTT.

The V gene is TRBV2, the J gene TRBJ1-6, with 10 bases matching TRBD1. The germline V gene has CDR1 SNHLY and CDR2 FYNNEI. Germline trimming cut 2 bases from V and 10 bases from J; bases unmatched to any gene: 17. This CDR3 is built from 19 residues. The CDR3 DNA follows: TGTGCCAGCAGTGAATGGGGTCTGGGACAGGGGATCGTTAACTCACCCCTCCACTTT. Its translation: CASSEWGLGQGIVNSPLHF.

This chain connects TRBV28 to TRBJ1-1; TRBD1 agrees at 7 bases. The CDR3 has 12 amino acids. CDR1 and CDR2 from the germline V gene are MDHEN and SYDVKM. Trimming removed 4 bases from V and 6 bases from J; junction bases left unmatched: 2. The DNA of the CDR3 is TGTGCCAGCAGTTCCACAGGGGCTGAAGCTTTCTTT. Its protein product is CASSSTGAEAFF. Full variable domain (outside the CDR3, taken from reference TRBV28 and TRBJ1-1): DVKVTQSSRYLVKRTGEKVFLECVQDMDHENMFWYRQDPGLGLRLIYFSYDVKMKEKGDIPEGYSVSREKKERFSLILESASTNQTSMYLCASSSTGAEAFFGQGTRLTVV.

The gene calls are TRBV5-1 and TRBJ2-7, with D unresolved. The V gene lost 5 bases and the J gene lost 2 bases, with 5 bases spanning the gap. The CDR3 has 11 amino acids. Germline assignment: CDR1 SGHRS and CDR2 YFSETQ. The DNA for the CDR3 is TGCGCCAGCAGTTCCACCTACGAGCAGTACTTC. Its translation: CASSSTYEQYF. The full variable domain, in which reference TRBV5-1 and TRBJ2-7 provide the parts outside the CDR3, is KAGVTQTPRYLIKTRGQQVTLSCSPISGHRSVSWYQQTPGQGLQFLFEYFSETQRNKGNFPGRFSGRQFSNSRSEMNVSTLELGDSALYLCASSSTYEQYFGPGTRLTVT.

By proportion, this clone is medium-sized. The rearrangement links TRBV28 to TRBJ1-5; a weak D match, TRBD1 (5 bases). V lost 2 bases and J 6 bases, leaving 14 bases between the germline ends. The CDR3 is 15 amino acids. Germline loops: CDR1 MDHEN, CDR2 SYDVKM. CDR3 protein: CASSLATGVVQPQHF. In DNA, the CDR3 is TGTGCCAGCAGTTTAGCCACGGGGGTCGTTCAGCCCCAGCATTTT.

The chain has TRBV5-1 and TRBJ1-1, with TRBD1 matching over 9 bases. Germline V CDR1 and CDR2: SGHRS, YFSETQ. V dropped 7 bases and J dropped 0; count of bases not matched to a gene: 4. The CDR3 spans 14 residues. This CDR3 is CASGTGRLNTEAFF. In DNA form, the CDR3 reads TGCGCCAGCGGGACAGGGAGACTGAACACTGAAGCTTTCTTT.

This chain joins TRBV7-9 and TRBJ2-7, with a weak D call TRBD1 (5 bases). This CDR3 spans 12 amino acids. Trimming stripped 6 bases from V and 6 bases from J, with 12 bases between. CDR1 and CDR2 from the germline V gene are SEHNR and FQNEAQ (reference sequence). CDR3 amino acids: CASSLGAREQYF. The CDR3 nucleotides read TGTGCCAGCAGTCTTGGGGCCCGCGAGCAGTACTTC.

V usage is TRBV18 and J usage is TRBJ1-2; D is undetermined. V lost 3 bases and J 2 bases, leaving 7 bases between the germline ends. CDR1 KGHSH and CDR2 LQKENI come from the germline V gene. This CDR3 is 13 amino acids long. The CDR3 bases are TGTGCCAGCTCACCTGACAAGAACTATGGCTACACCTTC. This translates into CASSPDKNYGYTF.

The CDR3 DNA is TGTGCCAGCAGCCAAAGACAGAACTACAATGAGCAGTTCTTC. Its translation is CASSQRQNYNEQFF. The chain has TRBV13 and TRBJ2-1; possible D gene TRBD1, 5 bases. CDR3 length: 14 residues. Trimming took off 5 bases at V and 3 bases at J, with 11 bases between the two ends. Germline V lookup: CDR1 PRHDT, CDR2 FYEKMQ (reference sequence). Full variable domain (rest looked up from reference TRBV13 and TRBJ2-1): AAGVIQSPRHLIKEKRETATLKCYPIPRHDTVYWYQQGPGQDPQFLISFYEKMQSDKGSIPDRFSAQQFSDYHSELNMSSLELGDSALYFCASSQRQNYNEQFFGPGTRLTVL.

The chain recombines TRBV19 with TRBJ1-1; 12 bases are a match to TRBD1. This CDR3 region has 15 residues. The V segment lost 4 bases and the J segment 5 bases; nucleotides outside the gene matches: 5. The V gene's germline CDR1 is LNHDA and CDR2 SQIVND (reference sequence). The CDR3 sequence is CASSTGTGGWTEAFF. DNA for the CDR3: TGTGCCAGTAGTACCGGGACAGGGGGCTGGACTGAAGCTTTCTTT.

This chain joins TRBV7-8 and TRBJ1-1; 8 bases map to TRBD1. Trimming removed 5 bases from V and 4 bases from J; junction bases left unmatched: 12. The CDR3 sequence is 16 residues long. The germline gives CDR1 SGHVS, CDR2 FQNEAQ. CDR3 region: CASSPQGRGRFTEAFF. The CDR3 DNA sequence: TGTGCCAGCAGCCCTCAAGGCAGGGGGCGCTTCACTGAAGCTTTCTTT. The whole variable domain, remainder taken from reference TRBV7-8 and TRBJ1-1, is GAGVSQSPRYKVAKRGQDVALRCDPISGHVSLFWYQQALGQGPEFLTYFQNEAQLDKSGLPSDRFFAERPEGSVSTLKIQRTQQEDSAVYLCASSPQGRGRFTEAFFGQGTRLTVV.